This entry describes one TCR beta chain. Its antigen is not identified. Repertoires were generated with immunoSEQ multiplex PCR, while TCRdb's copy carries only in-frame clones and drops some. Here the sample spans over 150,000 clones, 88% being singletons. The data were obtained in a study of T cell responses to AZD1222 COVID-19 vaccine. Study-wide context: Second-dose timings of about 4 or about 12 weeks were pooled. Study observations and caveats: Vaccine-associated CD4 TCRs ranged over spike, dominating at 160-218 and 743-854. Donors skewed white British and female; clonal diversity was possibly underestimated. Per reports, nearly half of all spike-specific TCRs target regions that are unmutated in variants.

Germline CDR1 and CDR2: SGDLS and YYNGEE. V dropped 0 bases and J dropped 1; count of bases not matched to a gene: 1. CDR3 size: 16 residues. The chain uses TRBV9 and TRBJ2-4, with 10 positions matching TRBD1. The clonotype was recovered from an adult in good health. The sequencing here drew on peripheral blood, taken on day 0 of AZD1222 vaccination. DNA of the CDR3: TGTGCCAGCAGCGTAGAGGGACAGGGGGCCAAAAACATTCAGTACTTC. Translation gives CASSVEGQGAKNIQYF.